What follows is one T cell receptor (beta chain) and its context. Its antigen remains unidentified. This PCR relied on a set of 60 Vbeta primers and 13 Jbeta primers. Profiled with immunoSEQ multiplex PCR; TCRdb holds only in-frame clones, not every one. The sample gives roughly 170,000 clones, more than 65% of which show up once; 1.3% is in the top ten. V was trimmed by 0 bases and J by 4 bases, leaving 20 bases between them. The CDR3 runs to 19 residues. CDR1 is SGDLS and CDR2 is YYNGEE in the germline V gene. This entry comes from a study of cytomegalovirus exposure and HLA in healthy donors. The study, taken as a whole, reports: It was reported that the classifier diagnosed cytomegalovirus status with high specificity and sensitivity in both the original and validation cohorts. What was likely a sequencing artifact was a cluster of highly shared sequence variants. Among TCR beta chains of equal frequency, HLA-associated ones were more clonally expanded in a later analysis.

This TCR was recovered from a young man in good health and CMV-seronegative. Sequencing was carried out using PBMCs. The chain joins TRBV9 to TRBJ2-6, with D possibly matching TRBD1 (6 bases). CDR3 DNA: TGTGCCAGCAGCGTAGGGTTGGTCAGGGGAGTTTCCGGGGCCAACGTCCTGACTTTC. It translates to CASSVGLVRGVSGANVLTF. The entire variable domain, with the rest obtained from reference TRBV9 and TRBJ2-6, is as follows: DSGVTQTPKHLITATGQRVTLRCSPRSGDLSVYWYQQSLDQGLQFLIQYYNGEERAKGNILERFSAQQFPDLHSELNLSSLELGDSALYFCASSVGLVRGVSGANVLTFGAGSRLTVL.